Below, 29 T cell receptor beta chains from the same sample are listed, as sequenced in a study of regulatory T cells in long-lasting Graves disease. Time point: newly diagnosed GD, antithyroid drugs for less than 3 months. The authors made the TCR library using RNA they extracted from PBMCs. Assembly of TCR beta libraries relied on iRepertoire HTBI primers together with Arm-PCR of CDR3 regions. One entry per CDR3 protein, called by TCRdb with MiXCR from the multiplex PCR reads. The sample has about 470,000 distinct CDR3 sequences, around 14% seen once. These data also formed part of another study, on T cells in Graves' hyperthyroidism and ophthalmopathy.

Here the sequenced sample was peripheral blood mononuclear cells (PBMCs), taken at new diagnosis, from a patient treated with antithyroid drugs. These receptors were collected from a woman in her twenties or thirties with Graves disease.

The chain links TRBV4-1 to TRBJ1-4; a weak D match, TRBD1 (5 bases). This CDR3 contains 14 residues. The V end lost 2 bases, the J end lost 7 bases, and 11 bases lay between the germline ends. Germline V gene lookup returns CDR1 MGHRA and CDR2 YSYEKL. The CDR3 here is CASSQPTVSEKLFF. The CDR3 coding sequence is TGCGCCAGCAGCCAACCGACAGTATCTGAAAAACTGTTTTTT.

The genes are TRBV6-1 and TRBJ1-2; 7 bases are shared with TRBD1. There are 14 residues in the CDR3. The ends lost 6 bases at V and 4 bases at J; junction bases unmatched: 8. Per germline, CDR1 MNHNS and CDR2 SASEGT. CDR3 sequence (DNA): TGTGCCAGCAGACCCGGACAGGCCCGCTATGGCTACACCTTC. It specifies CASRPGQARYGYTF.

This clonotype was seen at least ten times. The V and J genes are TRBV4-1 and TRBJ2-4; no clear D gene. The CDR3 loop spans 15 amino acids. V lost 2 bases and J lost 0, with 8 bases in between. Germline V lookup: CDR1 MGHRA, CDR2 YSYEKL. DNA of the CDR3: TGCGCCAGCAGCCAATTAGAACTAGCCAAAAACATTCAGTACTTC. Protein product: CASSQLELAKNIQYF.

This clonotype was observed many times. The chain combines TRBV30 with TRBJ2-3; 7 bases are a match to TRBD2. CDR3 length: 15 residues. Germline lookup yields CDR1 GTSNPN and CDR2 SVGIG (reference sequence). V shed 1 base and J 1 base; nucleotides not matched to a gene: 5. CDR3 protein: CAWSGRTSGTDTQYF. The CDR3, as DNA: TGTGCCTGGAGTGGCCGAACTAGCGGCACAGATACGCAGTATTTT. Supplemented by reference TRBV30 and TRBJ2-3, the full variable domain reads SQTIHQWPATLVQPVGSPLSLECTVEGTSNPNLYWYRQAAGRGLQLLFYSVGIGQISSEVPQNLSASRPQDRQFILSSKKLLLSDSGFYLCAWSGRTSGTDTQYFGPGTRLTVL.

The chain joins TRBV11-2 to TRBJ1-5; 8 bases are a match to TRBD1. The CDR3 runs to 15 residues. The V gene's germline CDR1 is SGHAT and CDR2 FQNNGV. J gave up 3 bases and V 5 bases, and 6 bases lay outside the gene matches. Here the CDR3 reads CASSRGQGPNQPQHF. The CDR3 nucleotides are TGTGCCAGCAGCCGCGGACAGGGCCCCAATCAGCCCCAGCATTTT.

This clonotype was detected many times. The chain links TRBV28 to TRBJ2-4; TRBD2 aligns across 15 bases. The CDR3 runs 15 residues. Germline trimming cut 3 bases from V and 8 bases from J; bases unmatched to any gene: 2. The germline CDR1 and CDR2 sequences are MDHEN and SYDVKM. This chain's CDR3 is CASSLGLAGGYIQYF. The CDR3 bases are TGTGCCAGCAGTTTGGGACTAGCGGGGGGATACATTCAGTACTTC.

The rearrangement joins TRBV10-3 to TRBJ2-5; D possibly corresponds to TRBD1 (6 bases). Trimming took 6 bases from V and 0 from J, leaving 8 bases between them. The CDR3 is 13 amino acids. Germline V gives CDR1 ENHRY, CDR2 SYGVKD. The CDR3 coding sequence is TGTGCCATCAGACACAGGGACCAAGAGACCCAGTACTTC. It is translated as CAIRHRDQETQYF.

The sample holds many counts of this clonotype. This chain uses TRBV20-1 with TRBJ2-5; a weak D match, TRBD2 (5 bases). Trimming stripped 5 bases from V and 4 bases from J, with 17 bases between. The CDR3 contains 14 residues. CDR1 is DFQATT, CDR2 SNEGSKA, per germline (reference sequence). This chain's CDR3 is CSASTFQGGETQYF. CDR3 coding DNA: TGCAGTGCTTCTACCTTTCAAGGAGGAGAGACCCAGTACTTC.

The chain has TRBV28 and TRBJ1-2, with D maybe TRBD1 (5 bases). With 4 bases removed from V and 5 bases from J, the gap between germline ends came to 17 bases. Germline CDR1 and CDR2: MDHEN and SYDVKM. This CDR3 has 15 residues. CDR3 protein: CASSSLLGTTYGYTF. The CDR3 DNA sequence: TGTGCCAGCAGTTCGTTGCTCGGGACCACTTATGGCTACACCTTC.

A remark on this clonotype: Given a much more abundant clone one base away, this may be a read error. This rearrangement joins TRBV30 to TRBJ2-7, with 7 bases matching TRBD2. Germline values: CDR1 GTSNPN, CDR2 SVGIG (reference sequence). This CDR3 region has 11 residues. CDR3 in amino acids: CTYGREYEQYF. CDR3 nucleotide sequence: TGTACCTATGGGAGGGAATACGAGCAGTACTTC.

This clonotype was observed at least ten times. The rearrangement links TRBV6-2 or TRBV6-3 to TRBJ2-1; D gene uncertain. The CDR3 loop spans 15 amino acids. Trimming took off 4 bases at V and 2 bases at J, with 12 bases between the two ends. In germline, CDR1 is MNHEY, CDR2 SVGEGT. CDR3 DNA sequence: TGTGCCAGCAGTTTGATTTCCACAACCTACAATGAGCAGTTCTTC. This codes for CASSLISTTYNEQFF.

A note on this clonotype: A much larger clone differs by one base, so this may be a read error. The chain has TRBV6-2 or TRBV6-3 and TRBJ2-3; TRBD2 aligns across 12 bases. Germline V gives CDR1 MNHEY, CDR2 SVGEGT. The CDR3 spans 18 residues. V was pared by 2 bases and J by 0 bases, with 6 bases of the junction left unmatched. DNA for the CDR3: TGTGCCAGCAGTTACAGGGTGACTAGCGGGAGTAGCACAGATACGCAGTATTTT. It specifies CASSYRVTSGSSTDTQYF.

Many counts were recorded for this clonotype. The chain couples TRBV11-2 to TRBJ2-1, with D maybe TRBD2 (6 bases). The assigned J gene may be wrong: the sequence end matches TRBJ2-5 better. The length of the CDR3 is 18 residues. Germline values: CDR1 SGHAT, CDR2 FQNNGV. This CDR3 is CASSLALLGSLRWETQYF. The CDR3 nucleotides are TGTGCCAGCAGCTTAGCGCTTCTCGGGAGCCTTAGATGGGAGACCCAGTACTTC.

Points on this clonotype: A read error may explain this, as a much larger clone is one base away. The chain employs TRBV24-1 and TRBJ2-7; D perhaps matches TRBD2 (6 bases). The CDR3 runs to 11 residues. The germline V gene encodes CDR1 KGHDR and CDR2 SFDVKD. CDR3 protein: CAIGGPGERYF. Written as DNA, the CDR3 is TGTGCCATCGGAGGGCCCGGCGAGCGGTACTTC.

This clonotype was picked up many times. The chain recombines TRBV5-1 with TRBJ2-2; a possible D gene is TRBD1 (6 bases). Per germline, CDR1 SGHRS and CDR2 YFSETQ. V was pared by 4 bases and J by 2 bases, with 9 bases between. This CDR3 region has 14 residues. CDR3 sequence (DNA): TGCGCCAGCAGCACACAGGGAAACACCGGGGAGCTGTTTTTT. Amino acid sequence: CASSTQGNTGELFF.

The sample holds many counts of this clonotype. The chain links TRBV18 to TRBJ1-3, with 8 bases identical to TRBD1. This CDR3 has 14 residues. V dropped 7 bases and J dropped 1; count of bases not matched to a gene: 3. Germline V gene sequence: CDR1 KGHSH, CDR2 LQKENI. CDR3: CASYGQGSGNTIYF. The CDR3 bases are TGTGCCAGCTACGGACAGGGTTCTGGAAACACCATATATTTT.

This clonotype was seen ten or more times. The V and J genes are TRBV6-2 or TRBV6-3 and TRBJ2-1, with 14 bases aligning to TRBD2. The CDR3 is made up of 18 amino acids. Germline trimming cut 2 bases from V and 4 bases from J; bases unmatched to any gene: 7. Germline V gene sequence: CDR1 MNHEY, CDR2 SVGEGT. The CDR3 coding sequence is TGTGCCAGCAGTTACAGGACTAGCGGGAGGTTCCTTTACAATGAGCAGTTCTTC. The encoded protein is CASSYRTSGRFLYNEQFF.

This clonotype was counted at least ten times. This chain links TRBV28 with TRBJ2-7; possible D gene TRBD1, 6 bases. The CDR3 covers 17 residues. Germline V gene sequence: CDR1 MDHEN, CDR2 SYDVKM. The V gene lost 1 base and the J gene lost 5 bases, with 21 bases spanning the gap. Here the CDR3 DNA reads TGTGCCAGCAGTTTATACAACAGGGATACCGTGCCCCACGAGCAGTACTTC. Its translation is CASSLYNRDTVPHEQYF.

This clonotype was seen only a few times. The chain carries TRBV5-4 and TRBJ2-2; the D gene is possibly TRBD2 (5 bases). This CDR3 has 17 residues. Germline V gene lookup returns CDR1 SGHNT and CDR2 YYREEE (reference sequence). The V and J ends lost 0 bases and 1 base respectively, with 13 bases between them. CDR3: CASSLGPLLVNTGELFF. As DNA, the CDR3 is TGTGCCAGCAGCTTGGGCCCCTTACTAGTGAACACCGGGGAGCTGTTTTTT.

There are a few counts of this clonotype. This rearrangement joins TRBV12-3 or TRBV12-4 to TRBJ2-7; tentatively, D is TRBD1 (6 bases). The CDR3 length is 19 residues. The V end was cut by 3 bases, the J end by 3 bases, with 27 bases between. CDR3 nucleotide sequence: TGTGCCAGCAGTTTCCGCACACCTAACAGGGTCTCTTCCCTCTACGAGCAGTACTTC. Amino acid sequence: CASSFRTPNRVSSLYEQYF.

V usage is TRBV2 and J usage is TRBJ2-3; 12 bases agree with TRBD1. The germline CDR1 and CDR2 sequences are SNHLY and FYNNEI. V shed 7 bases and J 1 base; nucleotides not matched to a gene: 9. This CDR3 comprises 17 residues. The CDR3 DNA is TGTGCCAGCAATCCCTTGGGACAGGGGGCGTGCACAGATACGCAGTATTTT. This codes for CASNPLGQGACTDTQYF.

This clonotype appeared a few times. J is TRBJ1-2 and V is TRBV6-2 or TRBV6-3, with D possibly being TRBD1 (6 bases). Germline lookup yields CDR1 MNHEY and CDR2 SVGEGT. V lost 2 bases, J lost 8 bases, and 12 bases lay in between. This CDR3 is built from 13 residues. CDR3 sequence: CASSYDRTLGYTF. CDR3 in DNA: TGTGCCAGCAGTTACGACAGGACGTTGGGCTACACCTTC.

For this clonotype: A much larger clonotype is one base distant, so this may be a read error. The J gene is TRBJ2-5, the V gene TRBV28, with 7 positions matching TRBD2. Per germline, CDR1 MDHEN and CDR2 SYDVKM. This CDR3 has 14 residues. DNA for the CDR3: TGTGCCGGCAGGATGAGCGGGATTCAAGAGACCCAGTACTTC. It encodes CAGRMSGIQETQYF.

There are many counts of this clonotype. The rearrangement joins TRBV9 to TRBJ2-1, with D possibly matching TRBD2 (6 bases). The V gene's germline CDR1 is SGDLS and CDR2 YYNGEE. Trimming shortened V by 0 bases and J by 10 bases, and 14 bases separated the two germline ends. The CDR3 extends over 14 amino acids. CDR3 sequence (DNA): TGTGCCAGCAGCGTAGGAGAGGGGACTGGAGAGCAGTTCTTC. Amino acid sequence: CASSVGEGTGEQFF.

This clonotype turned up a few times. The chain uses TRBV20-1 and TRBJ1-5, with unresolved D. The CDR3 contains 16 residues. Germline V lookup: CDR1 DFQATT, CDR2 SNEGSKA (reference sequence). Between the trimmed V and J ends, which lost 6 bases and 4 bases, there was a span of 22 bases. The CDR3 DNA follows: TGCAGTGCCTCCGTGTCGGGCAGAATGAATAATCAGCCCCAGCATTTT. This encodes CSASVSGRMNNQPQHF.

The J gene is TRBJ2-1, the V gene TRBV30; TRBD2 matches at 8 bases. V shed 0 bases and J 3 bases; nucleotides not matched to a gene: 4. The CDR3 has 15 residues. Germline-derived CDR1 and CDR2 are GTSNPN and SVGIG (reference sequence). Here the CDR3 reads CAWSVGSGSYNEQFF. Here the CDR3 DNA reads TGTGCCTGGAGTGTAGGGAGCGGGAGCTACAATGAGCAGTTCTTC.

This clonotype was counted many times. This chain uses TRBV30 with TRBJ1-1; D is ambiguous. From germline, CDR1 is GTSNPN and CDR2 SVGIG (reference sequence). V lost 0 bases to trimming and J lost 6 bases, with 5 bases between them. The CDR3 consists of 11 residues. CDR3 region: CAWSVESEAFF. CDR3 nucleotides: TGTGCCTGGAGTGTAGAGTCTGAAGCTTTCTTT.

CDR3 amino acids: CATSRSGLYNEQFF. The CDR3 bases are TGTGCCACCAGCAGATCGGGACTCTACAATGAGCAGTTCTTC. The V and J genes are TRBV15 and TRBJ2-1, with a weak D call TRBD2 (6 bases). Between the trimmed V and J ends, which lost 2 bases and 3 bases, there was a span of 8 bases. CDR1 and CDR2 (germline): LNHNV, YYDKDF (reference sequence). The CDR3 runs to 14 residues. Combining the CDR3 with reference TRBV15 and TRBJ2-1 gives the whole variable domain DAMVIQNPRYQVTQFGKPVTLSCSQTLNHNVMYWYQQKSSQAPKLLFHYYDKDFNNEADTPDNFQSRRPNTSFCFLDIRSPGLGDTAMYLCATSRSGLYNEQFFGPGTRLTVL.

This clonotype was counted only a few times. The gene calls are TRBV12-3 or TRBV12-4 and TRBJ2-7; D is perhaps TRBD1 (6 bases). This CDR3 is built from 14 residues. Trimming removed 7 bases at V and 6 bases at J, with 19 bases between. The DNA of the CDR3 is TGTGCCAGCACGGAAACAGGGCGCCGGGGCGAGCAGTACTTC. Its protein product is CASTETGRRGEQYF.